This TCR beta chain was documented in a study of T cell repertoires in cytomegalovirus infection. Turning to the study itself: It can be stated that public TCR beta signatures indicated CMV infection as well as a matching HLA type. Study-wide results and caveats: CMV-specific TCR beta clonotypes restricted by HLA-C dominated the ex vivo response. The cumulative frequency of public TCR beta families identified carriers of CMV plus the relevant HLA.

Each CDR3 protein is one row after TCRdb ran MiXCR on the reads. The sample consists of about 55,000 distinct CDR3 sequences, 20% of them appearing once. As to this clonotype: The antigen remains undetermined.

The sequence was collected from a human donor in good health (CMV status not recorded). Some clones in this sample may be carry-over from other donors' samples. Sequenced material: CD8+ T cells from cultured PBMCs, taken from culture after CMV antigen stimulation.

The CDR3 loop reads CASSHGSGVMGFF. The CDR3 region has the DNA TGTGCCAGCAGCCATGGGAGTGGTGTAATGGGGTTCTTC. The chain recombines TRBV7-2 with TRBJ2-1, with a possible D match to TRBD2 (5 bases). CDR1 and CDR2 from the germline V gene are SGHTA and FQGNSA. V lost 5 bases to trimming and J lost 15 bases, with 20 bases between them. This CDR3 comprises 13 residues.